This TCR beta chain stems from a study of a mutant IDH1 vaccine in newly diagnosed glioma. Overall study results and limits: Top peripheral T cell clonotype shifts appeared unrelated to pseudoprogression.

About this clone itself: Its antigen is as yet unknown.

Clones were read by immunoSEQ multiplex PCR, and TCRdb kept only the in-frame ones, dropping some. The repertoire has tens of thousands of clones, 85% of them found once; the top ten carry 2% to 2.5%. CDR3 length equals 17 residues. In germline, CDR1 is SGHRS, CDR2 YFSETQ. The V end was cut by 4 bases, the J end by 4 bases, with 21 bases between. Time point indicated: week 23, last vaccination. Each vaccine dose was 300 ug of mutant IDH1 20-mer peptide, with topical imiquimod. The clonotype originates from a man aged 25 to 40 with glioma. Some clones in this sample may be carry-over from other donors' samples. This chain uses TRBV5-1 with TRBJ1-5, with a tentative D call TRBD1 (6 bases). Sequenced material: PBMCs, taken from a glioma patient whose treatment included an IDH1 peptide vaccine. CDR3 coding DNA: TGCGCCAGCAGCCTCCGACAGGACGGACTACCAAATCAGCCCCAGCATTTT. It translates to CASSLRQDGLPNQPQHF.